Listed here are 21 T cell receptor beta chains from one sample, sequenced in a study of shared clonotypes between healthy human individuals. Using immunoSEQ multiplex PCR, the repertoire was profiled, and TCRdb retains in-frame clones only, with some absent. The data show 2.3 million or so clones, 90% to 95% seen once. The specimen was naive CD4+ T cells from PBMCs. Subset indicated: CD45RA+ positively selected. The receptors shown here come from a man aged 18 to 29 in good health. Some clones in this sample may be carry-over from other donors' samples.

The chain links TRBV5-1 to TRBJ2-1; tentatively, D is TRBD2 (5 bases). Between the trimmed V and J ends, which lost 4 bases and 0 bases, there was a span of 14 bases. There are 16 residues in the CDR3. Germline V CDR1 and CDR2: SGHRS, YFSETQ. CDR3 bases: TGCGCCAGCAGCGGGAGCCCATGGGGCTCCTACAATGAGCAGTTCTTC. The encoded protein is CASSGSPWGSYNEQFF.

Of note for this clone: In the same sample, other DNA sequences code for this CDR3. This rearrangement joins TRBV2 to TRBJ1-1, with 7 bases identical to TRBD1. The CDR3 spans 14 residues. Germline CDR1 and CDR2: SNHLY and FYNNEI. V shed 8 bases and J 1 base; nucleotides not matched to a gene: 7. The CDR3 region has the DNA TGTGCCAGCTCCCGGGACAGAGGGAACACTGAAGCTTTCTTT. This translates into CASSRDRGNTEAFF.

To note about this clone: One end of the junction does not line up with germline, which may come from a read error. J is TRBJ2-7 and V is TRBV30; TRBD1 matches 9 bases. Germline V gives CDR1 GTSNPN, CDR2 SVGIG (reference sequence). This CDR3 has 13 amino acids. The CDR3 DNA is TGTGCCTGGAGTGGCCTCCGGACAGGGGCGTCCTTTTTC. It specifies CAWSGLRTGASFF.

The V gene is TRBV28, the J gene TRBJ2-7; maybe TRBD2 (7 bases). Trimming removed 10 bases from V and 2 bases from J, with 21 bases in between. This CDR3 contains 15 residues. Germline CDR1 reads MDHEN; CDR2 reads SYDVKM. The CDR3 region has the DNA TGTGCCACCATCGGGGGGACATTACTCGCCTACGAGCAGTACTTC. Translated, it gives CATIGGTLLAYEQYF.

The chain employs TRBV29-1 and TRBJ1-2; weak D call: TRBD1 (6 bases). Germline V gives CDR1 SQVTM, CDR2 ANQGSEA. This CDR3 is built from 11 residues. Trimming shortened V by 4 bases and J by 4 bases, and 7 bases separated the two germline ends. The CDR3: CSVGGAYGYTF. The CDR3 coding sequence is TGCAGCGTTGGGGGGGCCTATGGCTACACCTTC.

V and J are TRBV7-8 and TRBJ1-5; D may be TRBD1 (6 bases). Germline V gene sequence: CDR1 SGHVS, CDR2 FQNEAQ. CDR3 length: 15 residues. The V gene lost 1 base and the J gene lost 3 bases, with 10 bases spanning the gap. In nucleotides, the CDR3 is TGTGCCAGCAGCTTAGATTGGACAGTCAATCAGCCCCAGCATTTT. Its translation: CASSLDWTVNQPQHF.

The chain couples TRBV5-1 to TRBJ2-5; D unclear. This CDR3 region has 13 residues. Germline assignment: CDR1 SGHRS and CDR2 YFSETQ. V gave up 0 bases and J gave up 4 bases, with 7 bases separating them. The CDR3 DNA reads TGCGCCAGCAGCTTGGACAGTAGAGAGACCCAGTACTTC. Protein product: CASSLDSRETQYF. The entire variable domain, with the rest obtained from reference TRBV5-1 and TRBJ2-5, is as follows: KAGVTQTPRYLIKTRGQQVTLSCSPISGHRSVSWYQQTPGQGLQFLFEYFSETQRNKGNFPGRFSGRQFSNSRSEMNVSTLELGDSALYLCASSLDSRETQYFGPGTRLLVL.

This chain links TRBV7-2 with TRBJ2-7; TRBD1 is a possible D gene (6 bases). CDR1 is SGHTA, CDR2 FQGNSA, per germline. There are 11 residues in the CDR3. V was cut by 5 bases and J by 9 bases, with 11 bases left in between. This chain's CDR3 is CASSLEGVQYF. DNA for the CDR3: TGTGCCAGCAGCCTCGAGGGGGTGCAGTACTTC. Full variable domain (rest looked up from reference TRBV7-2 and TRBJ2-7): GAGVSQSPSNKVTEKGKDVELRCDPISGHTALYWYRQSLGQGLEFLIYFQGNSAPDKSGLPSDRFSAERTGGSVSTLTIQRTQQEDSAVYLCASSLEGVQYFGPGTRLTVT.

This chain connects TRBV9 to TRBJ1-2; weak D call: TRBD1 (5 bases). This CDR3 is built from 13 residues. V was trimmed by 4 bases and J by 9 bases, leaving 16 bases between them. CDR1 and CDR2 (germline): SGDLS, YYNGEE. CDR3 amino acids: CASSPTLDNSYTF. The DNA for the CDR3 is TGTGCCAGCAGCCCCACACTGGACAACAGCTACACCTTC. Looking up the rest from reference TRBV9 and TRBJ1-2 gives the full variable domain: DSGVTQTPKHLITATGQRVTLRCSPRSGDLSVYWYQQSLDQGLQFLIQYYNGEERAKGNILERFSAQQFPDLHSELNLSSLELGDSALYFCASSPTLDNSYTFGSGTRLTVV.

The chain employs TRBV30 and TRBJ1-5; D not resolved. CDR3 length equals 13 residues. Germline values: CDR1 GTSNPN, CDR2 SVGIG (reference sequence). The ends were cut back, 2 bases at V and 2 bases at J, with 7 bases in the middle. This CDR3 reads CAWSRAGNQPQHF. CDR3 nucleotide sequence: TGTGCCTGGAGTAGGGCTGGCAATCAGCCCCAGCATTTT.

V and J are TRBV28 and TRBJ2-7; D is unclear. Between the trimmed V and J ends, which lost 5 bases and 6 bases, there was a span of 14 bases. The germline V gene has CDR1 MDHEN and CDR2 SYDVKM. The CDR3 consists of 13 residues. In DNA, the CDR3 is TGTGCCAGCAGTCTAACAGTGATGGGCGAGCAGTACTTC. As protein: CASSLTVMGEQYF.

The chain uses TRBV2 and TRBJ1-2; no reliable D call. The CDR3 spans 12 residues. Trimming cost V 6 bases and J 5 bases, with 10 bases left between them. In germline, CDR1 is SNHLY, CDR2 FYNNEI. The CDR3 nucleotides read TGTGCCAGCAGCGAGATCCCTTATGGCTACACCTTC. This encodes CASSEIPYGYTF.

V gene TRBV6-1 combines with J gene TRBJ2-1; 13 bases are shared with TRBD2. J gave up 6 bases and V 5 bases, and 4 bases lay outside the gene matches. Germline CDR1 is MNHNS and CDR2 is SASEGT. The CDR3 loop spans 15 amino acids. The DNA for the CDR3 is TGTGCCAGCAGTCGGACTAGCGGGAGTTCCAATGAGCAGTTCTTC. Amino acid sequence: CASSRTSGSSNEQFF.

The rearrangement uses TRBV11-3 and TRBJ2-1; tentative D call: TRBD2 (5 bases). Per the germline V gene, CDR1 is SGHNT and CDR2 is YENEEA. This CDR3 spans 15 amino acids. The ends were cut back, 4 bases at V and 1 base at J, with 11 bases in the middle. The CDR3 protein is CASSYGLASYNEQFF. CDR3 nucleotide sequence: TGTGCCAGCAGCTACGGGCTAGCTTCCTACAATGAGCAGTTCTTC.

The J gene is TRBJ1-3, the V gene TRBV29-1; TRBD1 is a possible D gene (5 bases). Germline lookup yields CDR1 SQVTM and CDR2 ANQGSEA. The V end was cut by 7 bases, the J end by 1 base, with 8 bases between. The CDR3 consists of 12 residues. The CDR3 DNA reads TGCAGCGCGAGGGGTTCTGGAAACACCATATATTTT. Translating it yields CSARGSGNTIYF.

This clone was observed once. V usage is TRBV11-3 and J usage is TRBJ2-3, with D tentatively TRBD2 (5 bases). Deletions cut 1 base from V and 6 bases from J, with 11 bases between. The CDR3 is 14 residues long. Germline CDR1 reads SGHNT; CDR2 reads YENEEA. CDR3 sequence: CASSLGGGLDTQYF. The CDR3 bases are TGTGCCAGCAGCTTAGGAGGAGGCTTGGATACGCAGTATTTT. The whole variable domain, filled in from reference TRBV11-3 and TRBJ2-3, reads EAGVVQSPRYKIIEKKQPVAFWCNPISGHNTLYWYLQNLGQGPELLIRYENEEAVDDSQLPKDRFSAERLKGVDSTLKIQPAELGDSAVYLCASSLGGGLDTQYFGPGTRLTVL.

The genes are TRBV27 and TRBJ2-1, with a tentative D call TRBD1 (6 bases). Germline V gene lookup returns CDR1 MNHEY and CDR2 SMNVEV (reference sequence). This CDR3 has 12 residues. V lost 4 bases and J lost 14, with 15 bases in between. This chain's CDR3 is CASSSPQGYEFF. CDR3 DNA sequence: TGTGCCAGCAGTTCCCCCCAGGGGTACGAGTTCTTC.

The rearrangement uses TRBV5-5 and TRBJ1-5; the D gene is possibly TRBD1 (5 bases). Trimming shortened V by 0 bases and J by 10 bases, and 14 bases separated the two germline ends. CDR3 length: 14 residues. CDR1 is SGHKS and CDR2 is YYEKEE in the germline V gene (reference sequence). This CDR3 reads CASSLEPGPVPQHF. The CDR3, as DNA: TGTGCCAGCAGCTTGGAGCCGGGGCCGGTACCCCAGCATTTT.

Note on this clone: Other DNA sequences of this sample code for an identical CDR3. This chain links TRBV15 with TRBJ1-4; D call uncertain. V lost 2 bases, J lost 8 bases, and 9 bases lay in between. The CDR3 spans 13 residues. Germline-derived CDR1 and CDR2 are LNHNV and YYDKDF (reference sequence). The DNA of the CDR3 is TGTGCCACCAGCAGATCCCCGGGGGAAAAACTGTTTTTT. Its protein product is CATSRSPGEKLFF. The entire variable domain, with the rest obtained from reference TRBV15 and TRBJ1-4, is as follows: DAMVIQNPRYQVTQFGKPVTLSCSQTLNHNVMYWYQQKSSQAPKLLFHYYDKDFNNEADTPDNFQSRRPNTSFCFLDIRSPGLGDTAMYLCATSRSPGEKLFFGSGTQLSVL.

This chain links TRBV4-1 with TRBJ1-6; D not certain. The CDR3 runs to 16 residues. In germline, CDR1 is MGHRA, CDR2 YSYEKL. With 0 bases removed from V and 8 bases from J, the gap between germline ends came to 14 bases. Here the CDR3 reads CASSQEGAARDSPLHF. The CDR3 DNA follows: TGCGCCAGCAGCCAAGAGGGTGCCGCCCGGGATTCACCCCTCCACTTT.

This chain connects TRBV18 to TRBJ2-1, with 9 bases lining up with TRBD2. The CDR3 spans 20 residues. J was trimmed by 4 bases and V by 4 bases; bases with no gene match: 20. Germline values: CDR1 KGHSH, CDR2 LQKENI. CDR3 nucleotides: TGTGCCAGCTCACGATACAGGGCAAGCGGGACTAGCCTATTATACAATGAGCAGTTCTTC. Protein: CASSRYRASGTSLLYNEQFF.